The T cell receptor (beta chain) described here comes from a study of shared clonotypes between healthy human individuals. Trimming shortened V by 0 bases and J by 6 bases, and 12 bases separated the two germline ends. CDR3 length: 15 residues. The germline CDR1 and CDR2 sequences are SGHRS and YFSETQ. Splitting of CD4+ cells produced CD45RA+ naive and CD45RA-negative memory subsets. Here immunoSEQ multiplex PCR was the method, and the copy in TCRdb shows in-frame clones only, minus some. The repertoire has hundreds of thousands of clones, around 73% of them found once; the top ten carry around 1.8%. This clone appeared once.

This receptor was taken from a woman in her 30s in good health. The sample taken for sequencing was memory CD4+ T cells sorted from blood. Subset specified: CD45RA-negative fraction. The rearrangement joins TRBV5-1 to TRBJ1-4, with D possibly matching TRBD1 (6 bases). Here the CDR3 reads CASSLEGVVDEKLFF. CDR3 nucleotide sequence: TGCGCCAGCAGCTTGGAGGGGGTGGTGGATGAAAAACTGTTTTTT.